Below are 5 T cell receptor beta chains sequenced from a single sample in a study of blood T cell repertoires in COVID-19. Profiled with immunoSEQ multiplex PCR; TCRdb holds only in-frame clones, not every one. The table has around 230,000 clones, roughly 89% seen once. Sequencing was performed on PBMCs or T cells enriched from blood (not recorded which). These receptors all stem from a woman in her thirties with acute COVID-19.

The J gene is TRBJ1-2, the V gene TRBV7-8; 7 bases map to TRBD1. The CDR3 runs to 15 residues. V shed 5 bases and J 4 bases; nucleotides not matched to a gene: 10. Germline CDR1 reads SGHVS; CDR2 reads FQNEAQ. This chain's CDR3 is CASSPRPGQTYGYTF. The CDR3 nucleotides are TGTGCCAGCAGCCCTAGACCGGGACAGACCTATGGCTACACCTTC.

This chain uses TRBV9 with TRBJ2-6; 12 nucleotides align to TRBD1. Germline CDR1 is SGDLS and CDR2 is YYNGEE. The V and J ends lost 3 bases and 2 bases, in that order; junction bases with no gene match: 6. The CDR3 runs to 18 residues. The chain's CDR3 is CASSAGGTGGTGANVLTF. CDR3 sequence (DNA): TGTGCCAGCAGCGCCGGGGGGACAGGGGGCACTGGGGCCAACGTCCTGACTTTC.

The rearrangement uses TRBV28 and TRBJ1-5; no clear D. V was trimmed by 2 bases and J by 3 bases, leaving 14 bases between them. The CDR3 totals 16 residues. Germline V lookup: CDR1 MDHEN, CDR2 SYDVKM. This chain's CDR3 is CASSLVGGPNNQPQHF. For the CDR3, the DNA is TGTGCCAGCAGTTTAGTGGGCGGGCCTAACAATCAGCCCCAGCATTTT.

The V call is TRBV30, the J call TRBJ2-1; D gene uncertain. V shed 2 bases and J shed 7 bases, with 15 bases lying between them. CDR3 length: 14 residues. Germline V lookup: CDR1 GTSNPN, CDR2 SVGIG (reference sequence). CDR3 nucleotides: TGTGCCTGGAGTAAACGCCCAGACGGGAATGAGCAGTTCTTC. Translated, it gives CAWSKRPDGNEQFF.

This chain joins TRBV19 and TRBJ1-2; D perhaps matches TRBD1 (5 bases). Trimming took 7 bases from V and 2 from J, leaving 14 bases between them. The germline CDR1 and CDR2 sequences are LNHDA and SQIVND (reference sequence). CDR3 length: 14 amino acids. The CDR3 bases are TGTGCCAGTAATTATCCAGGGCGAAACTATGGCTACACCTTC. The encoded protein is CASNYPGRNYGYTF.